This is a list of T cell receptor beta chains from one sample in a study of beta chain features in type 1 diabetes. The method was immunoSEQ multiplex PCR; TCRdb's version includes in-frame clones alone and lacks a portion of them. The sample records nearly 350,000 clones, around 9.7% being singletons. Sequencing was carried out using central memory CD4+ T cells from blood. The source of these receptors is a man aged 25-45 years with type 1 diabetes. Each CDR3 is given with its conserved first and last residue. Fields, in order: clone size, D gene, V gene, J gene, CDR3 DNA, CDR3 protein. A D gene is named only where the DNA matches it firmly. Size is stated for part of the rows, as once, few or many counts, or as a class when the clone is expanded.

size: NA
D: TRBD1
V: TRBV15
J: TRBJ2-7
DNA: TGTGCCACCAGCAGGGACAGGGCTGGAGAGCAGTACTTC
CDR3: CATSRDRAGEQYF

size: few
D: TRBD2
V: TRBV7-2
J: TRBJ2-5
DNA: TGTGCCAGCAGCTTAGGTCCGGCGGGGGGAAATCAAGAGACCCAGTACTTC
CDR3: CASSLGPAGGNQETQYF

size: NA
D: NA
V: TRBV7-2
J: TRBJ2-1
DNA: TGTGCCAGCAGCTTAGAACGGTCCTCCTACAATGAGCAGTTCTTC
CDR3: CASSLERSSYNEQFF

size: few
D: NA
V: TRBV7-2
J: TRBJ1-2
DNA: TGTGCCAGCAACATAGAGGACTATGGCTACACCTTC
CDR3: CASNIEDYGYTF

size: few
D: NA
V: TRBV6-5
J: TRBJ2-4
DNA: TGTGCCAGCAGTTCCGGTGGGCAAAACATTCAGTACTTC
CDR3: CASSSGGQNIQYF

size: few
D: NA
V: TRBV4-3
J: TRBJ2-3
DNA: TGCGCCAGCAGCCAAAGGGGGAGCACAGATACGCAGTATTTT
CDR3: CASSQRGSTDTQYF

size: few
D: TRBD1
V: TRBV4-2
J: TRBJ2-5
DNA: TGTGCCAGCAGCCAAGATAGTAGACAGGGGAAAGAGACCCAGTACTTC
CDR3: CASSQDSRQGKETQYF

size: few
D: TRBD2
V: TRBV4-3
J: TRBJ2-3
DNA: TGCGCCAGCAGCCAACGGGGGGGTGCCACAGATACGCAGTATTTT
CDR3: CASSQRGGATDTQYF

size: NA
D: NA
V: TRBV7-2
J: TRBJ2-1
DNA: TGTGCCAGCAGCCAGGGGAGGGAGGAGGGTTCAAGCTTGGTGTTCTTC
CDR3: CASSQGREEGSSLVFF

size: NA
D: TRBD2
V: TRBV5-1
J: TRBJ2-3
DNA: TGCGCCAGCAGCTTGGCCGGATCTGGGGGACTAGCTACAGATACGCAGTATTTT
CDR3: CASSLAGSGGLATDTQYF

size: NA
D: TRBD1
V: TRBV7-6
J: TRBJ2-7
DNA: TGTGCCAGCAGCTTAGAACCGGGACAGGGGTACGAGCAGTACTTC
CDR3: CASSLEPGQGYEQYF

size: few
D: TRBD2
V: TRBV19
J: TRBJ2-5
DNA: TGTGCCAGTAGTGCCGGGACTAGCGGGGGCCATGAGACCCAGTACTTC
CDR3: CASSAGTSGGHETQYF

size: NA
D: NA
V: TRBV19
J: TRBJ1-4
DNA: TGTGCCAGTAGTAATCGGAATGAAAAACTGTTTTTT
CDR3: CASSNRNEKLFF

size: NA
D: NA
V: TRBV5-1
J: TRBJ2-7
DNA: TGCGCCAGCAGCTTGGCCCGGGGGACTGATGAGCAGTACTTC
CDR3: CASSLARGTDEQYF

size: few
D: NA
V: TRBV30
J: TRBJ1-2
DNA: TGTGCCTGGACCGGGACAAGGTACTCTCGCTACACCTTC
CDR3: CAWTGTRYSRYTF

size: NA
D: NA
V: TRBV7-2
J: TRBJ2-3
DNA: TGTGCCAGCAACCTGCTGGGGGGGCGGACAGATACGCAGTATTTT
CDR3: CASNLLGGRTDTQYF

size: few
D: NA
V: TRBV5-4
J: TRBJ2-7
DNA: TGTGCCAGCAGCTTGCGAGGGGACTACGAGCAGTACTTC
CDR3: CASSLRGDYEQYF

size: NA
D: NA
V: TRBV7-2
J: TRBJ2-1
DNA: TGTGCCAGCAGCTTGCAGGTCGGCGGGGTGTACAATGAGCAGTTCTTC
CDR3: CASSLQVGGVYNEQFF

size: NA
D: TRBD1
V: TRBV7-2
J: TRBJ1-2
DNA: TGTGCCAGCAGCACGGACAGGGCTAACTATGGCTACACCTTC
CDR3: CASSTDRANYGYTF

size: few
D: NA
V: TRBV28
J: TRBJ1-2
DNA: TGTGCCAGCAGTTTACGTAACTATGGCTACACCTTC
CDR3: CASSLRNYGYTF

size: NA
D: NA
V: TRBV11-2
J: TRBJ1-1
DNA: TGTGCCAGCAGCTTTAACCTGGAGGGGCATTATCAAGCTTTCTTT
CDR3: CASSFNLEGHYQAFF

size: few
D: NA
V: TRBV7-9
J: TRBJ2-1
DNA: TGTGCCAGCAGCCAGGGGCAGGGGTCGTCTCGTGAGCAGTTCTTC
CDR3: CASSQGQGSSREQFF

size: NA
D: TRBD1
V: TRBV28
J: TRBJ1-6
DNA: TGTGCCAGCAGGGGACAGGGTTACTATAATTCACCCCTCCACTTT
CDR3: CASRGQGYYNSPLHF

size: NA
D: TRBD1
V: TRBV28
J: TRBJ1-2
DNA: TGTGCCAGCAGTTCGGGACAGATTAACTATGGCTACACCTTC
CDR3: CASSSGQINYGYTF

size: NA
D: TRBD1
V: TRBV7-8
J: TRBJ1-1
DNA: TGTGCCAGCAGCTTCCGGGACAGGAGGGGTGGCGGCACTGAAGCTTTCTTT
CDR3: CASSFRDRRGGGTEAFF

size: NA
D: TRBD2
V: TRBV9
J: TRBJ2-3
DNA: TGTGCCAGCAGCGTAGGAGGGACTAGCGAAACAGATACGCAGTATTTT
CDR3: CASSVGGTSETDTQYF

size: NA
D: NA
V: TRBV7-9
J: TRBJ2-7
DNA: TGTGCCAGCAGCTTAGATCGCGGAGCCTACGAGCAGTACTTC
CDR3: CASSLDRGAYEQYF

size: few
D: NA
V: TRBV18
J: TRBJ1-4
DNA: TGTGCCAGCTCACCGCCCGGGATGAGGGATGAAAAACTGTTTTTT
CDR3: CASSPPGMRDEKLFF

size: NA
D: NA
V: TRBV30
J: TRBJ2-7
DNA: TGTGCCTGGAGTGGTGGGGGTTGGTACGAGCAGTACTTC
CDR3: CAWSGGGWYEQYF

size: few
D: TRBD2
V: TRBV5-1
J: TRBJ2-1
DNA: TGCGCCAGCAGCTTGCTAGCGGGGGGGCCGGATGAGCAGTTCTTC
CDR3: CASSLLAGGPDEQFF

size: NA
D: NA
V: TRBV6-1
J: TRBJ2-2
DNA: TGTGCCAGCAGTGAAAGCAGGGCGAACACCGGGGAGCTGTTTTTT
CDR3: CASSESRANTGELFF

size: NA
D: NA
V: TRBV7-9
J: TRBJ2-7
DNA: TGTGCCAGCAGCTTAGAACAGGGTAGACACGAGCAGTACTTC
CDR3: CASSLEQGRHEQYF

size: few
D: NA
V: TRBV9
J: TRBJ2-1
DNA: TGTGCCAGCAGCGTAGAGTCCTGGGCCGACGACAATGAGCAGTTCTTC
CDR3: CASSVESWADDNEQFF